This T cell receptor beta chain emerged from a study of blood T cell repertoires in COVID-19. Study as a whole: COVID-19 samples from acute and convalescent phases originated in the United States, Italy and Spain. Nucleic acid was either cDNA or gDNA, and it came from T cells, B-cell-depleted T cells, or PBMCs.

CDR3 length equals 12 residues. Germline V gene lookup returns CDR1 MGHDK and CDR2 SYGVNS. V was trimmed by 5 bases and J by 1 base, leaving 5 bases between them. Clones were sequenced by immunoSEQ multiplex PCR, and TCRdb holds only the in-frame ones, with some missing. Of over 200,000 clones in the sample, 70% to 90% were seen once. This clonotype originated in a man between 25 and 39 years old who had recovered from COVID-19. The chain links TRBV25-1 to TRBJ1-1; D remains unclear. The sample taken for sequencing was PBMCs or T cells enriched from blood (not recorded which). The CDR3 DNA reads TGTGCCAGCAGTTCGGGGAACACTGAAGCTTTCTTT. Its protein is CASSSGNTEAFF.